The 24 T cell receptor beta chains in this list originate from one sample, sequenced in a study of T cells after yellow fever vaccination. Each CDR3 protein gets one entry after TCRdb re-called the 5' RACE reads with MiXCR. Of approximately 450,000 distinct CDR3 sequences in the sample, under 20% were seen once. This sample comprised PBMCs, obtained before the yellow fever booster vaccination. The receptors shown here come from a young man who received the YFV17D yellow fever vaccine.

This clonotype appeared a few times. The chain links TRBV12-3 or TRBV12-4 to TRBJ2-7; no clear D. V dropped 4 bases and J dropped 0 bases, with 7 bases sitting between them. This CDR3 comprises 13 residues. DNA of the CDR3: TGTGCCAGCAGTTCCCGAATCTCCTACGAGCAGTACTTC. This sequence encodes CASSSRISYEQYF.

V usage is TRBV7-9 and J usage is TRBJ2-5, with a possible D match to TRBD1 (5 bases). Germline values: CDR1 SEHNR, CDR2 FQNEAQ (reference sequence). This CDR3 region has 14 residues. V lost 5 bases and J 5 bases, leaving 15 bases between the germline ends. The CDR3 reads CASSPQGVWETQYF. The CDR3 coding sequence is TGTGCCAGCAGCCCGCAGGGCGTGTGGGAGACCCAGTACTTC.

This clonotype came up a few times. The rearrangement joins TRBV7-6 to TRBJ2-3; TRBD1 is a possible D gene (6 bases). CDR1 SGHVS and CDR2 FNYEAQ come from the germline V gene. The CDR3 runs 16 residues. Trimming stripped 2 bases from V and 4 bases from J, with 16 bases between. The CDR3 region is CASSLRGTGISDTQYF. In nucleotides, the CDR3 is TGTGCCAGCAGCTTAAGAGGTACAGGGATTTCAGATACGCAGTATTTT. The full variable domain, with the rest looked up from reference TRBV7-6 and TRBJ2-3, is GAGVSQSPRYKVTKRGQDVALRCDPISGHVSLYWYRQALGQGPEFLTYFNYEAQQDKSGLPNDRFSAERPEGSISTLTIQRTEQRDSAMYRCASSLRGTGISDTQYFGPGTRLTVL.

This clonotype was observed a few times. V usage is TRBV6-6 and J usage is TRBJ1-5; 7 nucleotides match TRBD1. CDR1 MNHNY and CDR2 SVGAGI come from the germline V gene (reference sequence). The CDR3 length is 14 residues. The ends lost 5 bases at V and 7 bases at J; junction bases unmatched: 8. CDR3 protein: CASSLGQDGQPQHF. The CDR3, as DNA: TGTGCCAGCAGTCTAGGACAGGATGGGCAGCCCCAGCATTTT.

This clonotype was seen a few times. The V and J genes are TRBV20-1 and TRBJ2-1, with TRBD2 as a possible D gene (5 bases). This CDR3 is 12 amino acids long. Between the trimmed V and J ends, which lost 4 bases and 6 bases, there was a span of 10 bases. CDR1 is DFQATT and CDR2 is SNEGSKA in the germline V gene (reference sequence). CDR3 amino acids: CSATDRGNEQFF. As DNA, the CDR3 is TGCAGTGCTACCGACCGGGGCAATGAGCAGTTCTTC.

The rearrangement uses TRBV4-1 and TRBJ2-3; D is ambiguous. Germline loops: CDR1 MGHRA, CDR2 YSYEKL. Trimming shortened V by 4 bases and J by 3 bases, and 17 bases separated the two germline ends. This CDR3 region has 16 residues. CDR3 nucleotide sequence: TGCGCCAGCAGCCCAAGACTCGCGGTTGAGACAGATACGCAGTATTTT. Translated, it gives CASSPRLAVETDTQYF.

The J gene is TRBJ2-3, the V gene TRBV19; D assignment may be TRBD1 or TRBD2 (6 bases each). Germline values: CDR1 LNHDA, CDR2 SQIVND (reference sequence). Trimming pared 3 bases from V and 5 bases from J, leaving 12 bases between. The CDR3 runs 14 residues. The CDR3 protein is CASSIGRGGDTQYF. CDR3 nucleotide sequence: TGTGCCAGTAGTATTGGCAGGGGAGGAGATACGCAGTATTTT.

This clonotype was seen many times. The J gene is TRBJ2-7, the V gene TRBV20-1; 8 bases align to TRBD2. V dropped 3 bases and J dropped 3; count of bases not matched to a gene: 4. Germline assignment: CDR1 DFQATT and CDR2 SNEGSKA (reference sequence). The CDR3 runs to 13 residues. CDR3 in amino acids: CSASAGGLYEQYF. The CDR3 bases are TGCAGTGCTAGTGCGGGGGGACTCTACGAGCAGTACTTC.

This clonotype was counted between two and nine times. This chain uses TRBV20-1 with TRBJ1-1; weak D call: TRBD1 (5 bases). Germline values: CDR1 DFQATT, CDR2 SNEGSKA (reference sequence). This CDR3 contains 13 residues. V was cut by 4 bases and J by 1 base, with 10 bases left in between. CDR3 DNA sequence: TGCAGTGCTAATCTGGGGCGGAACACTGAAGCTTTCTTT. Translating it yields CSANLGRNTEAFF.

This rearrangement joins TRBV7-9 to TRBJ1-1; D gene ambiguous. The germline gives CDR1 SEHNR, CDR2 FQNEAQ (reference sequence). V was pared by 5 bases and J by 1 base, with 11 bases between. The CDR3 contains 14 residues. The CDR3 region has the DNA TGTGCCAGCAGCATATCCACGGGGAACACTGAAGCTTTCTTT. This gives the protein CASSISTGNTEAFF.

The V gene is TRBV12-3 or TRBV12-4, the J gene TRBJ2-3; D is unclear. CDR3 size: 12 residues. V shed 5 bases and J shed 6 bases, with 9 bases lying between them. Written as DNA, the CDR3 is TGTGCCAGCAGTCAAGGGCCCGATACGCAGTATTTT. It specifies CASSQGPDTQYF.

This clonotype has a count of ten or more. The gene calls are TRBV6-4 and TRBJ2-2; unclear D gene. Germline CDR1 MRHNA, CDR2 SNTAGT. V was shortened by 2 bases and J by 6 bases, with 10 bases between the two germline ends. The CDR3 has 14 residues. The CDR3 sequence: CASSDRAAAGELFF. The CDR3 coding sequence is TGTGCCAGCAGTGACAGGGCGGCTGCCGGGGAGCTGTTTTTT.

The chain joins TRBV20-1 to TRBJ2-7, with D uncertain. The CDR3 loop spans 13 amino acids. CDR1 is DFQATT, CDR2 SNEGSKA, per germline (reference sequence). The V end lost 6 bases, the J end lost 3 bases, and 15 bases lay between the germline ends. CDR3 amino acids: CSAGNLKDYEQYV. In nucleotides, the CDR3 is TGCAGTGCGGGGAACTTGAAGGACTACGAGCAGTACGTC.

This clonotype has more than one count but fewer than ten. The J gene is TRBJ2-3, the V gene TRBV20-1, with no clear D. Germline CDR1 DFQATT, CDR2 SNEGSKA (reference sequence). V lost 5 bases and J 1 base, leaving 7 bases between the germline ends. The CDR3 consists of 12 residues. CDR3 region: CSAGVGTDTQYF. The CDR3 DNA is TGCAGTGCTGGGGTTGGCACAGATACGCAGTATTTT.

Only a few counts were recorded for this clonotype. V gene TRBV7-2 combines with J gene TRBJ1-1, with 9 bases identical to TRBD1. This CDR3 contains 15 residues. Germline CDR1 is SGHTA and CDR2 is FQGNSA. V was pared by 4 bases and J by 5 bases, with 8 bases of the junction left unmatched. CDR3 DNA: TGTGCCAGCAGCTCCCGGACAGGGGAAGGAACTGAAGCTTTCTTT. This codes for CASSSRTGEGTEAFF.

This clonotype came up many times. The chain carries TRBV11-2 and TRBJ1-2; 8 bases match TRBD1. The CDR3 contains 17 residues. The V gene end was trimmed by 5 bases and the J gene end by 4 bases; junction bases not matched to a gene: 15. Per germline, CDR1 SGHAT and CDR2 FQNNGV. The CDR3 region is CASSRQGGQGAGYGYTF. For the CDR3, the DNA is TGTGCCAGCAGCCGCCAGGGGGGTCAGGGGGCTGGCTATGGCTACACCTTC.

V gene TRBV5-5 combines with J gene TRBJ1-1; D gene uncertain. Trimming left V 0 bases short and J 9 bases short, with 24 bases between. CDR1 SGHKS and CDR2 YYEKEE come from the germline V gene (reference sequence). The CDR3 loop spans 17 amino acids. The CDR3 nucleotides are TGTGCCAGCAGCTTGGAAGAGGCTGCCCGCCATGGTCGTAAAGCTTTCTTT. As protein: CASSLEEAARHGRKAFF.

The gene calls are TRBV18 and TRBJ2-1; TRBD1 might be the D (6 bases). The V end lost 2 bases, the J end lost 4 bases, and 6 bases lay between the germline ends. Germline V gene lookup returns CDR1 KGHSH and CDR2 LQKENI. This CDR3 comprises 13 residues. The CDR3 region is CASSPTGYNEQFF. The CDR3 region has the DNA TGTGCCAGCTCACCAACAGGGTACAATGAGCAGTTCTTC.

There are a few counts of this clonotype. V is TRBV10-3 and J is TRBJ2-1, with D possibly TRBD2 on 5 matching bases. Germline V gene lookup returns CDR1 ENHRY and CDR2 SYGVKD. The CDR3 extends over 15 amino acids. Trimming removed 2 bases from V and 1 base from J, with 9 bases in between. The DNA of the CDR3 is TGTGCCATCAGTGAGGAACCGGGGTCCTACAATGAGCAGTTCTTC. Its protein product is CAISEEPGSYNEQFF.

This clonotype was picked up a small number of times. The chain carries TRBV12-3 or TRBV12-4 and TRBJ2-7; 7 positions agree with TRBD1. J was trimmed by 4 bases and V by 6 bases; bases with no gene match: 9. There are 14 residues in the CDR3. The CDR3 sequence is CASRGTARDYEQYF. In DNA, the CDR3 is TGTGCCAGCAGGGGGACAGCGAGAGATTACGAGCAGTACTTC.

This clonotype has just a few counts. The chain links TRBV2 to TRBJ1-1, with unresolved D. The CDR3 sequence is 13 residues long. From germline, CDR1 is SNHLY and CDR2 FYNNEI. Trimming took 4 bases from V and 0 from J, leaving 6 bases between them. The CDR3 region is CASSGNMNTEAFF. CDR3 DNA: TGTGCCAGCAGTGGGAACATGAACACTGAAGCTTTCTTT.

The chain couples TRBV6-2 or TRBV6-3 to TRBJ2-7, with 7 nucleotides matching TRBD1. CDR1 MNHEY and CDR2 SVGEGT come from the germline V gene. J gave up 0 bases and V 0 bases, and 8 bases lay outside the gene matches. This CDR3 region has 17 residues. The CDR3 protein is CASSYSKSDRSSYEQYF. The CDR3 nucleotides are TGTGCCAGCAGTTACTCGAAGTCGGACAGGAGCTCCTACGAGCAGTACTTC.

This clonotype has a handful of counts. V and J are TRBV18 and TRBJ2-5; unclear D gene. The ends were cut back, 4 bases at V and 3 bases at J, with 9 bases in the middle. Germline V CDR1 and CDR2: KGHSH, LQKENI. The length of the CDR3 is 13 residues. This CDR3 reads CASSRSVEETQYF. Written as DNA, the CDR3 is TGTGCCAGCTCACGGTCGGTCGAAGAGACCCAGTACTTC.

A few counts support this clonotype. The CDR3, as DNA: TGTGCCAGCAGCCGCCTTAAGGGCGAGCAGTACGTC. Residues: CASSRLKGEQYV. The chain recombines TRBV7-9 with TRBJ2-7; D gene unclear. Trimming took off 5 bases at V and 6 bases at J, with 11 bases between the two ends. Germline V gene data show CDR1 as SEHNR and CDR2 as FQNEAQ (reference sequence). This CDR3 contains 12 residues.